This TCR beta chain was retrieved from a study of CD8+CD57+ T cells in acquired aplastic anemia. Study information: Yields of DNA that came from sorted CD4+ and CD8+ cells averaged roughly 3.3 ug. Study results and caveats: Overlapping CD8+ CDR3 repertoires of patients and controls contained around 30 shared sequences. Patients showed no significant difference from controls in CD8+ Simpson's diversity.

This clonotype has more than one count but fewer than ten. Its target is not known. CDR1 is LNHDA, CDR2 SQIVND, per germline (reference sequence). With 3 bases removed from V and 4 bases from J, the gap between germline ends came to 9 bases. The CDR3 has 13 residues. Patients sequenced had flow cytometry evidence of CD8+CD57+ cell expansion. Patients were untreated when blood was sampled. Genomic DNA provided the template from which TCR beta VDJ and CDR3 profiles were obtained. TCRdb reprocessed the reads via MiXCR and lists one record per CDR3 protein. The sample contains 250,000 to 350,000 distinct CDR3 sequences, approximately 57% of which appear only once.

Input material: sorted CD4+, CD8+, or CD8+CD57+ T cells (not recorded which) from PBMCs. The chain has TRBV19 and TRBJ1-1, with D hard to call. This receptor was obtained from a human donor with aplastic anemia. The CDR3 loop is CASSMDLGTEAFF. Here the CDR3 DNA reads TGTGCCAGTAGTATGGACCTTGGCACTGAAGCTTTCTTT.